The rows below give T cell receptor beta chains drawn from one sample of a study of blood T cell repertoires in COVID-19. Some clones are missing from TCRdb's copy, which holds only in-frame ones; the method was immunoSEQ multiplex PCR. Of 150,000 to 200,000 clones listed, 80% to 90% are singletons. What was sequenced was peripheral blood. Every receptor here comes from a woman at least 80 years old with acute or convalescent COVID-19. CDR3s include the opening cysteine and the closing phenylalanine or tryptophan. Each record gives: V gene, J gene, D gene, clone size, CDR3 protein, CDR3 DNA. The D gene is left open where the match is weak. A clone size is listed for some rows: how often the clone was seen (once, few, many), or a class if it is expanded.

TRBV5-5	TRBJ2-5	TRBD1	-	CASSSGQLVETQYF	TGTGCCAGCAGCTCGGGACAGCTCGTGGAGACCCAGTACTTC
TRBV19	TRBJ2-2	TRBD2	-	CASSTSGTYTGELFF	TGTGCCAGTAGTACTAGCGGGACGTACACCGGGGAGCTGTTTTTT
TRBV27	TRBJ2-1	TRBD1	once	CATFTWTGPYNEQFF	TGTGCCACATTTACATGGACAGGGCCCTACAATGAGCAGTTCTTC
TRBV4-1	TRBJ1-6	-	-	CASSQHLGGAVGPGNSPLHF	TGCGCCAGCAGCCAACATTTGGGGGGAGCTGTGGGGCCGGGTAATTCACCCCTCCACTTT
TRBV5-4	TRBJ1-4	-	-	CASSSELNEKLFF	TGTGCCAGCAGCTCCGAGCTCAATGAAAAACTGTTTTTT
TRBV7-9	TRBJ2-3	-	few	CARSEGGTDTQYF	TGTGCCAGGAGTGAGGGGGGCACAGATACGCAGTATTTT
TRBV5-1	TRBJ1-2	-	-	CASSLGLGASNYGYTF	TGCGCCAGCAGCTTGGGGCTGGGGGCATCTAACTATGGCTACACCTTC
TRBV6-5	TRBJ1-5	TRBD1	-	CASTRTGDSNQPQHF	TGTGCCAGCACAAGGACAGGGGATAGCAATCAGCCCCAGCATTTT
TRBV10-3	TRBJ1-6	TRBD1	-	CAIRPGQGNNSPLHF	TGTGCCATCAGGCCGGGACAGGGGAACAATTCACCCCTCCACTTT
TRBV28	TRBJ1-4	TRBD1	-	CASSTGGTNEKLFF	TGTGCCAGCAGCACAGGGGGGACTAATGAAAAACTGTTTTTT
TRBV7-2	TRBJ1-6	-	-	CASSLLAFSPLHF	TGTGCCAGCAGCTTATTGGCTTTTTCACCCCTCCACTTT
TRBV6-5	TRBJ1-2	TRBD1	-	CASTEAGTGGYGYTF	TGTGCCAGTACCGAAGCCGGGACAGGCGGCTATGGCTACACCTTC
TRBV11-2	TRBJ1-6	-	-	CASSLVASYNSPLHF	TGTGCCAGCAGCTTAGTGGCCTCCTATAATTCACCCCTCCACTTT
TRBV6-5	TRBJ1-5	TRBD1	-	CASSSGTAGNQPQHF	TGTGCCAGCAGTTCCGGGACAGCTGGCAATCAGCCCCAGCATTTT
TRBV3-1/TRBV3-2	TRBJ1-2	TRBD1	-	CASSSGQGGGYTF	TGTGCCAGCAGCTCCGGACAGGGGGGTGGCTACACCTTC
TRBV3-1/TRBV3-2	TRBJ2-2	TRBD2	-	CASSRLAGGPGELFF	TGTGCCAGCAGCCGGCTAGCGGGAGGGCCTGGGGAGCTGTTTTTT
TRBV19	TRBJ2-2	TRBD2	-	CASSPGLAGNTGELFF	TGTGCCAGTAGCCCGGGACTAGCGGGGAACACCGGGGAGCTGTTTTTT
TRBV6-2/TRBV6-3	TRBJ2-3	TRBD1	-	CASSLTTGVDTQYF	TGTGCCAGCAGCCTAACGACAGGGGTAGATACGCAGTATTTT
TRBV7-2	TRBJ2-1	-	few	CASSRPSDNNEQFF	TGTGCCAGCAGCCGCCCTTCCGACAACAATGAGCAGTTCTTC
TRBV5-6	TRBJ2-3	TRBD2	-	CASSWTSADTQYF	TGTGCCAGCAGCTGGACTAGCGCAGATACGCAGTATTTT
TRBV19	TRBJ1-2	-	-	CASSPNPAVSWGYTF	TGTGCCAGTAGCCCTAACCCCGCGGTGAGTTGGGGCTACACCTTC
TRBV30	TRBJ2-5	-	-	CAWSVWSETQYF	TGTGCCTGGAGTGTGTGGAGTGAGACCCAGTACTTC
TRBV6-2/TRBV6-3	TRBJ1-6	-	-	CASSYPPQGSSSPLHF	TGTGCCAGCAGTTACCCACCCCAGGGATCGAGTTCACCCCTCCACTTT
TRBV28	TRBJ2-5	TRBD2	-	CASSLPKAGGIETQYF	TGTGCCAGCAGCCTACCGAAGGCGGGGGGGATTGAGACCCAGTACTTC
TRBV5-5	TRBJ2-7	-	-	CASSPRAGGAYEQYF	TGTGCCAGCAGCCCCCGCGCAGGAGGAGCCTACGAGCAGTACTTC
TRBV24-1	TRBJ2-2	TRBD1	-	CATSDPRTGDTGELFF	TGTGCCACCAGTGATCCCCGGACAGGGGACACCGGGGAGCTGTTTTTT
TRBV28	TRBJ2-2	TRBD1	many	CASSFRDRRTGELFF	TGTGCCAGCAGTTTCCGGGACAGGAGAACCGGGGAGCTGTTTTTT
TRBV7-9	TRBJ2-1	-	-	CASSFDLGAEEQFF	TGTGCCAGCAGCTTCGATTTGGGAGCGGAGGAGCAGTTCTTC
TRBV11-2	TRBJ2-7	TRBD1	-	CASSWTGNTYEQYF	TGTGCCAGCAGCTGGACAGGGAACACCTACGAGCAGTACTTC
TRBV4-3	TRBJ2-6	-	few	CASSRQQGSGANVLTF	TGCGCCAGCAGCCGACAACAGGGTAGTGGGGCCAACGTCCTGACTTTC
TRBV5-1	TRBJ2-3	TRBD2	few	CASSPTSGFTDTQYF	TGCGCCAGCAGCCCCACTAGCGGCTTCACAGATACGCAGTATTTT
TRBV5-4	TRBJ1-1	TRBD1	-	CASRPGQGSTEAFF	TGTGCCAGCAGACCGGGACAGGGATCCACTGAAGCTTTCTTT
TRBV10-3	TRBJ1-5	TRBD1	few	CAISPTGDGDQPQHF	TGTGCCATCAGCCCTACAGGGGATGGCGATCAGCCCCAGCATTTT
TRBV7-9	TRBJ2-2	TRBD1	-	CASSSSQGAYAGELFF	TGTGCCAGCAGCTCCTCACAGGGGGCGTATGCCGGGGAGCTGTTTTTT
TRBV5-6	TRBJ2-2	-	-	CASSSLGVGGSGELFF	TGTGCCAGCAGCTCTCTTGGCGTAGGGGGATCCGGGGAGCTGTTTTTT
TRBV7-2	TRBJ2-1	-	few	CASSLVSAQQEQFF	TGTGCCAGCAGCTTAGTATCCGCACAGCAGGAGCAGTTCTTC
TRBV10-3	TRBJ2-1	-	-	CAISARRRNEQFF	TGTGCCATCAGCGCCCGGCGGCGGAATGAGCAGTTCTTC
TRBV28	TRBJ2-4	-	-	CASSLGAAQNIQYF	TGTGCCAGCAGTTTAGGGGCGGCCCAGAACATTCAGTACTTC
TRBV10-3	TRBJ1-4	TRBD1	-	CAIADRGGEEKLFF	TGTGCCATCGCTGACAGGGGCGGCGAGGAAAAACTGTTTTTT
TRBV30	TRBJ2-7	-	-	CAWTTDRLGEQYF	TGTGCCTGGACCACAGACAGGTTGGGAGAGCAGTACTTC
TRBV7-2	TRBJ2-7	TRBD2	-	CASSPALAGVSEQYF	TGTGCCAGCAGCCCAGCCCTAGCGGGAGTTAGTGAGCAGTACTTC
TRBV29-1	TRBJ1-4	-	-	CSAPGEDNEKLFF	TGCAGCGCGCCCGGGGAAGATAATGAAAAACTGTTTTTT
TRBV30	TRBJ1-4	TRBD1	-	CAWSWETGVEKLFF	TGTGCCTGGAGTTGGGAGACAGGGGTGGAAAAACTGTTTTTT
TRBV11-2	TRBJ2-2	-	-	CASSLGRVTGELFF	TGTGCCAGCAGCTTAGGCAGGGTCACCGGGGAGCTGTTTTTT
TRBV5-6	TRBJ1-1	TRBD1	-	CASSYLDRGNTEAFF	TGTGCCAGCAGCTACCTGGACAGGGGGAACACTGAAGCTTTCTTT
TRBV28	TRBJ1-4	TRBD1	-	CASSSNRQGYEKLFF	TGTGCCAGCAGCAGTAACAGACAGGGCTATGAAAAACTGTTTTTT
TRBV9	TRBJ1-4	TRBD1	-	CASSSGQGPTNEKLFF	TGTGCCAGCAGCAGTGGACAGGGACCAACTAATGAAAAACTGTTTTTT
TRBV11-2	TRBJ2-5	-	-	CASSLRRRAETQYF	TGTGCCAGCAGCTTGCGGCGGAGGGCTGAGACCCAGTACTTC
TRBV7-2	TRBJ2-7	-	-	CASSPSGVSYEQYF	TGTGCCAGCAGCCCGTCGGGGGTGTCCTACGAGCAGTACTTC